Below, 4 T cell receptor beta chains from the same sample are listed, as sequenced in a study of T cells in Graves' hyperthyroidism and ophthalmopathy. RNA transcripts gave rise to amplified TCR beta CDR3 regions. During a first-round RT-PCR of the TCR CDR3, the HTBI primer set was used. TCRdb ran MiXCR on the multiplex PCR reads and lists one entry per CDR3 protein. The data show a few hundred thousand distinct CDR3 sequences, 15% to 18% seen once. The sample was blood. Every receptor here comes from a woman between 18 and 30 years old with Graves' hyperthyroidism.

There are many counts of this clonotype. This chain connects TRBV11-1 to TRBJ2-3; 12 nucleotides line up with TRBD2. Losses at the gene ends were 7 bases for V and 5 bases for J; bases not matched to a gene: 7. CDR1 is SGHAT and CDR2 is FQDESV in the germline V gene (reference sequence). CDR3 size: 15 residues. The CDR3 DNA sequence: TGTGCCAGCACCCTAGCGGGGGGGGAGCGAGATACGCAGTATTTT. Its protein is CASTLAGGERDTQYF.

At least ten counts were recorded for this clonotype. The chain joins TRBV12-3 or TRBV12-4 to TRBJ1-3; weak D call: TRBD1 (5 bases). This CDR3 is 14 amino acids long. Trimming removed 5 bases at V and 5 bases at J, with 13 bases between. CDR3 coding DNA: TGTGCCAGCAGTCTGTCCGGACATAGAAACACCATATATTTT. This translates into CASSLSGHRNTIYF.

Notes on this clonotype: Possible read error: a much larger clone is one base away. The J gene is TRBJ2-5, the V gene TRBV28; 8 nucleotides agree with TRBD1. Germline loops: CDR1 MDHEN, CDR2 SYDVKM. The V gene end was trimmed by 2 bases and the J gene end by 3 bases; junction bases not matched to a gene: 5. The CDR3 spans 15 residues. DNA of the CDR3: TGTGCCAGCAGTTTACCCGGACAGGGAAAAGAGACCCAGTACTTC. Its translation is CASSLPGQGKETQYF. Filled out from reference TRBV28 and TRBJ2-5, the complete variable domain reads DVKVTQSSRYLVKRTGEKVFLECVQDMDHENMFWYRQDPGLGLRLIYFSYDVKMKEKGDIPEGYSVSREKKERFSLILESASTNQTSMYLCASSLPGQGKETQYFGPGTRLLVL.

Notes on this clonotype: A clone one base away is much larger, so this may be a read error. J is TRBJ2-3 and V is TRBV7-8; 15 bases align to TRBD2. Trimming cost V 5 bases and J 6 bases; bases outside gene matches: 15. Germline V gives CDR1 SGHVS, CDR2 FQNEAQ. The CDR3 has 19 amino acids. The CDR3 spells CASSGPPGTSGGTWDTQYF. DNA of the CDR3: TGTGCCAGCAGCGGGCCGCCCGGGACTAGCGGGGGGACTTGGGATACGCAGTATTTT.